A single sample is the source of the 30 T cell receptor beta chains below, sequenced in a study of T cell changes during pregnancy in multiple sclerosis. The table came from immunoSEQ multiplex PCR; TCRdb's copy has only in-frame clones and leaves some out. This table has 42,000 or so clones, nearly 90% appearing once. The sample here was CD4+ T cells from peripheral blood mononuclear cells, taken after pregnancy. These receptors were obtained from a female donor with multiple sclerosis, enrolled in a pregnancy study.

V usage is TRBV6-5 and J usage is TRBJ2-2; D not certain. Trimming pared 2 bases from V and 8 bases from J, leaving 15 bases between. Germline assignment: CDR1 MNHEY and CDR2 SVGAGI. The CDR3 length is 15 residues. CDR3: CASSYVSATRGELFF. The DNA for the CDR3 is TGTGCCAGCAGTTACGTGAGCGCCACACGGGGGGAGCTGTTTTTT.

The J gene is TRBJ2-7, the V gene TRBV7-2; 7 bases are shared with TRBD1. This CDR3 is 16 amino acids long. CDR1 is SGHTA, CDR2 FQGNSA, per germline. V lost 5 bases and J lost 0; bases outside the gene matches: 10. The DNA for the CDR3 is TGTGCCAGCAGCCCCGGGACAGTCTTGTTCTCCTACGAGCAGTACTTC. Protein product: CASSPGTVLFSYEQYF. Full variable domain (outside the CDR3, taken from reference TRBV7-2 and TRBJ2-7): GAGVSQSPSNKVTEKGKDVELRCDPISGHTALYWYRQSLGQGLEFLIYFQGNSAPDKSGLPSDRFSAERTGGSVSTLTIQRTQQEDSAVYLCASSPGTVLFSYEQYFGPGTRLTVT.

The chain employs TRBV18 and TRBJ1-1, with 7 bases that match TRBD1. The CDR3 consists of 17 residues. Unmatched junction bases numbered 12, after V lost 5 bases and J lost 0 bases. Germline lookup yields CDR1 KGHSH and CDR2 LQKENI. The CDR3 protein is CASSGVGTVWVNTEAFF. The CDR3 nucleotides are TGTGCCAGCTCAGGGGTTGGGACAGTTTGGGTGAACACTGAAGCTTTCTTT.

The chain links TRBV5-8 to TRBJ1-2; D gene unclear. Germline V lookup: CDR1 SGHTS, CDR2 YDEGEE. CDR3 length: 13 residues. Trimming took off 4 bases at V and 8 bases at J, with 15 bases between the two ends. The CDR3 here is CASSLKDTPGYTF. In nucleotides, the CDR3 is TGTGCCAGCAGCCTAAAAGACACTCCCGGCTACACCTTC.

This clone has just one count. V usage is TRBV14 and J usage is TRBJ2-7; D call uncertain. This CDR3 region has 8 residues. The germline CDR1 and CDR2 sequences are SGHDN and FVKESK. The CDR3 reads CAKQSPYF. In DNA, the CDR3 is TGTGCAAAACAGAGTCCGTACTTC.

The chain is built from TRBV6-4 and TRBJ1-5, with a possible D match to TRBD1 (5 bases). V gave up 6 bases and J gave up 4 bases, with 16 bases separating them. Per germline, CDR1 MRHNA and CDR2 SNTAGT. The CDR3 sequence is 15 residues long. CDR3 DNA: TGTGCCAGCAGCCCGGGGACGGGGGGAAATCAGCCCCAGCATTTT. This encodes CASSPGTGGNQPQHF.

This clone was seen a few times. The chain links TRBV4-1 to TRBJ1-5, with TRBD1 identical over 8 bases. CDR3 size: 17 residues. Looked up from germline, CDR1 is MGHRA and CDR2 is YSYEKL. J lost 6 bases, V lost 4 bases, and 14 bases had no gene match. The CDR3 region has the DNA TGCGCCAGCAGCCGAACTGCGGTCAGGGGGCTCGGTCAGCCCCAGCATTTT. Protein product: CASSRTAVRGLGQPQHF.

The chain is built from TRBV5-5 and TRBJ1-5, with D possibly TRBD1 on 6 matching bases. This CDR3 spans 15 amino acids. V lost 5 bases to trimming and J lost 5 bases, with 17 bases between them. The germline CDR1 and CDR2 sequences are SGHKS and YYEKEE (reference sequence). CDR3 loop: CASSHRPEGDQPQHF. The CDR3 DNA follows: TGTGCCAGCAGTCATCGGCCTGAGGGGGATCAGCCCCAGCATTTT.

The V and J genes are TRBV6-1 and TRBJ2-3; 8 bases agree with TRBD2. Germline CDR1 and CDR2: MNHNS and SASEGT. The CDR3 totals 14 residues. The J segment lost 5 bases and the V segment lost 8 bases, leaving 9 bases of the junction unmatched. The CDR3 DNA sequence: TGTGCCAGCTCGACCGGGACTAGTGGAGATACGCAGTATTTT. Amino acids: CASSTGTSGDTQYF.

The genes are TRBV28 and TRBJ1-1; the D is unclear. This CDR3 has 13 amino acids. The germline CDR1 and CDR2 sequences are MDHEN and SYDVKM. V was shortened by 3 bases and J by 5 bases, with 10 bases between the two germline ends. CDR3 nucleotide sequence: TGTGCCAGCAGTTTCTCGGCGGGGACTGAAGCTTTCTTT. Residues: CASSFSAGTEAFF.

J is TRBJ1-2 and V is TRBV7-3; 9 bases map to TRBD1. Germline-derived CDR1 and CDR2 are SGHTA and FQGTGA. The CDR3 is made up of 15 amino acids. The V and J ends lost 5 bases and 5 bases, in that order; junction bases with no gene match: 9. The CDR3 loop reads CASSPGDRAGYGYTF. CDR3 coding DNA: TGTGCCAGCAGCCCCGGGGACAGGGCGGGATATGGCTACACCTTC.

V usage is TRBV7-9 and J usage is TRBJ2-5; TRBD2 agrees at 8 bases. Per the germline V gene, CDR1 is SEHNR and CDR2 is FQNEAQ (reference sequence). V shed 6 bases, J shed 4 bases, and the junction held 13 bases outside the gene matches. The CDR3 loop spans 16 amino acids. CDR3 protein: CASSWTLGGARETQYF. CDR3 coding DNA: TGTGCCAGCAGTTGGACCCTCGGGGGGGCAAGAGAGACCCAGTACTTC.

The V and J genes are TRBV7-8 and TRBJ1-1, with no clear D. CDR1 SGHVS and CDR2 FQNEAQ come from the germline V gene. The CDR3 length is 14 residues. V dropped 3 bases and J dropped 6 bases, with 14 bases sitting between them. The CDR3 DNA sequence: TGTGCCAGCAGCTTCGGTCCTATTAACCCTGAAGCTTTCTTT. Encoded protein: CASSFGPINPEAFF.

This chain joins TRBV9 and TRBJ2-3; D call uncertain. The CDR3 runs to 13 residues. Trimming stripped 3 bases from V and 7 bases from J, with 12 bases between. Looked up from germline, CDR1 is SGDLS and CDR2 is YYNGEE. The CDR3 here is CASSAPGSYTQYF. The CDR3 coding sequence is TGTGCCAGCAGCGCCCCGGGTTCCTATACGCAGTATTTT. Combining the CDR3 with reference TRBV9 and TRBJ2-3 gives the whole variable domain DSGVTQTPKHLITATGQRVTLRCSPRSGDLSVYWYQQSLDQGLQFLIQYYNGEERAKGNILERFSAQQFPDLHSELNLSSLELGDSALYFCASSAPGSYTQYFGPGTRLTVL.

The V call is TRBV27, the J call TRBJ1-5, with D possibly matching TRBD1 (5 bases). CDR3 length: 14 residues. CDR1 MNHEY and CDR2 SMNVEV come from the germline V gene (reference sequence). The V end was cut by 2 bases, the J end by 6 bases, with 11 bases between. The CDR3 DNA reads TGTGCCAGCAGTTTAGGGGGGAGGGGTCAGCCCCAGCATTTT. Amino acid sequence: CASSLGGRGQPQHF.

V is TRBV15 and J is TRBJ1-5; 7 nucleotides line up with TRBD1. V was clipped by 5 bases and J by 6 bases; unmatched bases: 13. Germline CDR1 LNHNV, CDR2 YYDKDF (reference sequence). This CDR3 spans 16 amino acids. CDR3 amino acids: CATSGRQRGRGQPQHF. CDR3 bases: TGTGCCACCAGCGGCCGGCAGAGGGGGCGAGGTCAGCCCCAGCATTTT. Together with reference TRBV15 and TRBJ1-5, the CDR3 gives the full variable domain: DAMVIQNPRYQVTQFGKPVTLSCSQTLNHNVMYWYQQKSSQAPKLLFHYYDKDFNNEADTPDNFQSRRPNTSFCFLDIRSPGLGDTAMYLCATSGRQRGRGQPQHFGDGTRLSIL.

This chain's CDR3 is CASRPGGLGTPDYGYTF. CDR3 in DNA: TGTGCCAGCAGACCGGGGGGGCTGGGGACTCCCGACTATGGCTACACCTTC. The V and J genes are TRBV28 and TRBJ1-2; D possibly corresponds to TRBD1 (6 bases). V lost 6 bases to trimming and J lost 3 bases, with 23 bases between them. Germline V lookup: CDR1 MDHEN, CDR2 SYDVKM. The CDR3 is 17 amino acids.

The chain couples TRBV7-2 to TRBJ2-1; 7 bases align to TRBD1. The V segment lost 4 bases and the J segment 7 bases; nucleotides outside the gene matches: 4. The CDR3 runs to 13 residues. The V gene's germline CDR1 is SGHTA and CDR2 FQGNSA. CDR3 sequence (DNA): TGTGCCAGCAGCTATACAGGGGTGAATGAGCAGTTCTTC. This encodes CASSYTGVNEQFF.

The V and J genes are TRBV5-4 and TRBJ2-1; the match to TRBD2 covers 9 bases. V was pared by 5 bases and J by 8 bases, with 5 bases of the junction left unmatched. Germline V lookup: CDR1 SGHNT, CDR2 YYREEE (reference sequence). This CDR3 comprises 13 residues. The CDR3 region has the DNA TGTGCCAGCAGTCGAAGCGGGGGGTATGAGCAGTTCTTC. Its translation is CASSRSGGYEQFF.

This chain joins TRBV27 and TRBJ2-5, with 7 bases lining up with TRBD2. Per the germline V gene, CDR1 is MNHEY and CDR2 is SMNVEV (reference sequence). This CDR3 has 13 amino acids. V was pared by 7 bases and J by 5 bases, with 7 bases of the junction left unmatched. The CDR3 DNA is TGTGCCAGCACCTGGAGTAGCGGGGAGACCCAGTACTTC. Amino acids: CASTWSSGETQYF.

The chain recombines TRBV5-4 with TRBJ2-7; 7 bases agree with TRBD1. The CDR3 consists of 13 residues. J was trimmed by 7 bases and V by 4 bases; bases with no gene match: 8. CDR1 is SGHNT, CDR2 YYREEE, per germline (reference sequence). CDR3 in DNA: TGTGCCAGCAGCCCTTCCGGGACAGAGGAGCAGTACTTC. It codes for CASSPSGTEEQYF.

This clone appeared a single time. This rearrangement joins TRBV2 to TRBJ1-4, with D maybe TRBD1 (6 bases). The CDR3 is made up of 13 amino acids. Germline V CDR1 and CDR2: SNHLY, FYNNEI. Between the trimmed V and J ends, which lost 7 bases and 8 bases, there was a span of 14 bases. CDR3 DNA sequence: TGTGCCAGCACGGGGGGCGCACGGGAAAAACTGTTTTTT. This gives the protein CASTGGAREKLFF.

This clone turned up a few times. The gene calls are TRBV5-1 and TRBJ2-7; possible D gene TRBD1, 5 bases. V gave up 2 bases and J gave up 5 bases, with 8 bases separating them. CDR1 is SGHRS, CDR2 YFSETQ, per germline. The CDR3 contains 12 residues. The DNA of the CDR3 is TGCGCCAGCAGCTTAGGGGAAGACGAGCAGTACTTC. It translates to CASSLGEDEQYF.

V gene TRBV5-5 combines with J gene TRBJ1-1; D is ambiguous. CDR3 size: 15 residues. The V gene lost 4 bases and the J gene lost 1 base, with 14 bases spanning the gap. Germline V CDR1 and CDR2: SGHKS, YYEKEE (reference sequence). The CDR3 loop reads CASSLRPQTNTEAFF. In nucleotides, the CDR3 is TGTGCCAGCAGCCTCAGGCCGCAGACGAACACTGAAGCTTTCTTT.

This clone was detected only once. The V and J genes are TRBV5-1 and TRBJ2-1, with 7 bases aligning to TRBD2. The CDR3 is 16 amino acids. After removal of 2 bases from V and 2 bases from J, the junction contained 7 bases not matched to a gene. CDR1 is SGHRS and CDR2 is YFSETQ in the germline V gene. CDR3 amino acids: CASSLRTRGAYNEQFF. The CDR3 DNA is TGCGCCAGCAGCTTACGGACACGGGGGGCCTACAATGAGCAGTTCTTC.

This clone was observed a handful of times. The chain combines TRBV19 with TRBJ2-6; D is possibly TRBD2 (5 bases). There are 16 residues in the CDR3. V was pared by 5 bases and J by 0 bases, with 11 bases between. In germline, CDR1 is LNHDA, CDR2 SQIVND (reference sequence). The CDR3 is CASSGGVGSGANVLTF. The CDR3 DNA reads as TGTGCCAGTAGTGGAGGTGTGGGCTCTGGGGCCAACGTCCTGACTTTC.

The chain combines TRBV7-2 with TRBJ1-2; D gene ambiguous. The CDR3 loop spans 15 amino acids. Between the trimmed V and J ends, which lost 1 base and 2 bases, there was a span of 11 bases. The germline CDR1 and CDR2 sequences are SGHTA and FQGNSA. Written as DNA, the CDR3 is TGTGCCAGCAGCTTAGTGGCGGATCCCAACTATGGCTACACCTTC. Protein sequence: CASSLVADPNYGYTF.

A few counts support this clone. The rearrangement links TRBV2 to TRBJ2-2; D might be TRBD1 (5 bases). CDR1 and CDR2 from the germline V gene are SNHLY and FYNNEI. The V end was cut by 5 bases, the J end by 4 bases, with 11 bases between. This CDR3 has 14 amino acids. For the CDR3, the DNA is TGTGCCAGCAGTCCCGCAGGGTTCACCGGGGAGCTGTTTTTT. Translation: CASSPAGFTGELFF. Full variable domain (outside the CDR3, taken from reference TRBV2 and TRBJ2-2): EPEVTQTPSHQVTQMGQEVILRCVPISNHLYFYWYRQILGQKVEFLVSFYNNEISEKSEIFDDQFSVERPDGSNFTLKIRSTKLEDSAMYFCASSPAGFTGELFFGEGSRLTVL.

This clone was seen only once. V gene TRBV19 combines with J gene TRBJ1-5; no firm D call. Germline V gene lookup returns CDR1 LNHDA and CDR2 SQIVND (reference sequence). This CDR3 has 17 residues. V was trimmed by 6 bases and J by 0 bases, leaving 18 bases between them. CDR3 coding DNA: TGTGCCAGTAGCGGCCTACGGAGAAGTCATAGCAATCAGCCCCAGCATTTT. This sequence encodes CASSGLRRSHSNQPQHF.

The chain employs TRBV7-8 and TRBJ2-3, with 8 bases matching TRBD2. This CDR3 spans 17 amino acids. The ends lost 5 bases at V and 3 bases at J; junction bases unmatched: 13. Germline V gene sequence: CDR1 SGHVS, CDR2 FQNEAQ. CDR3 loop: CASSLIWRGAKTDTQYF. Written as DNA, the CDR3 is TGTGCCAGCAGCCTCATTTGGCGGGGGGCTAAAACAGATACGCAGTATTTT. The full variable domain, in which reference TRBV7-8 and TRBJ2-3 provide the parts outside the CDR3, is GAGVSQSPRYKVAKRGQDVALRCDPISGHVSLFWYQQALGQGPEFLTYFQNEAQLDKSGLPSDRFFAERPEGSVSTLKIQRTQQEDSAVYLCASSLIWRGAKTDTQYFGPGTRLTVL.